This T cell receptor beta chain originates from a study of blood T cell repertoires in COVID-19. Measured with immunoSEQ multiplex PCR; TCRdb has only the in-frame clones, and not every one. The table shows approximately 93,000 clones, with 88% occurring only once. Germline loops: CDR1 MNHEY, CDR2 SVGEGT. Trimming left V 2 bases short and J 5 bases short, with 6 bases between. The CDR3 totals 12 residues. The receptor was isolated from a man aged 50 to 60 with COVID-19, enrolled during active disease. The sequencing input was peripheral blood. This chain uses TRBV6-2 or TRBV6-3 with TRBJ1-2, with D maybe TRBD1 (5 bases). The CDR3 loop is CASSYGGYGYTF. In nucleotides, the CDR3 is TGTGCCAGCAGTTACGGGGGGTATGGCTACACCTTC.